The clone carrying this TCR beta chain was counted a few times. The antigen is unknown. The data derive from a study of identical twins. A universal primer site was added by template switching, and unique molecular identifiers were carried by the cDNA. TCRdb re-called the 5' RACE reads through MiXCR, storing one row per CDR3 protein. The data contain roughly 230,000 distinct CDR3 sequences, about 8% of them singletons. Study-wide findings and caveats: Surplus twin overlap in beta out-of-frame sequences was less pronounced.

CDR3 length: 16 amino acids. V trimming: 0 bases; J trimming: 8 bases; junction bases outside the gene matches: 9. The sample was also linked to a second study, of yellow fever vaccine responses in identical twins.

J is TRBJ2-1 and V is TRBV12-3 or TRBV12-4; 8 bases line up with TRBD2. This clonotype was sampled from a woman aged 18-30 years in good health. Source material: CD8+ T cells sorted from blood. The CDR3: CASSLAPAGVYDEQFF. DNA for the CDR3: TGTGCCAGCAGTTTAGCGCCAGCGGGAGTGTACGATGAGCAGTTCTTC.